This T cell receptor (beta chain) was observed in a study of blood T cell repertoires in COVID-19. On the study more broadly: Acute and convalescent COVID-19 samples came from the United States, Italy and Spain. The analysed material was cDNA or gDNA that came from T cells, B-cell-depleted T cells, or PBMCs.

Original processing notes: Reference gene primers were amplified, and this amplification served to estimate nucleated cell counts. Assay used: immunoSEQ multiplex PCR; TCRdb lists only in-frame clones, some missing. Clonal size and the V and J genes are those of that table, whereas D and trimming came from the DNA. This sample has about 140,000 clones, with about 77% found just once. The CDR3 consists of 14 residues. Trimming took off 4 bases at V and 1 base at J, with 10 bases between the two ends. The germline V gene encodes CDR1 MNHEY and CDR2 SVGEGT. The specimen was peripheral blood. The clonotype was recovered from a woman aged 45 to 65 with active or convalescent COVID-19. The chain carries TRBV6-2 or TRBV6-3 and TRBJ1-1; unclear D gene. The CDR3 reads CASSSWPQNTEAFF. The CDR3 DNA reads TGTGCCAGCAGTTCATGGCCGCAGAACACTGAAGCTTTCTTT.